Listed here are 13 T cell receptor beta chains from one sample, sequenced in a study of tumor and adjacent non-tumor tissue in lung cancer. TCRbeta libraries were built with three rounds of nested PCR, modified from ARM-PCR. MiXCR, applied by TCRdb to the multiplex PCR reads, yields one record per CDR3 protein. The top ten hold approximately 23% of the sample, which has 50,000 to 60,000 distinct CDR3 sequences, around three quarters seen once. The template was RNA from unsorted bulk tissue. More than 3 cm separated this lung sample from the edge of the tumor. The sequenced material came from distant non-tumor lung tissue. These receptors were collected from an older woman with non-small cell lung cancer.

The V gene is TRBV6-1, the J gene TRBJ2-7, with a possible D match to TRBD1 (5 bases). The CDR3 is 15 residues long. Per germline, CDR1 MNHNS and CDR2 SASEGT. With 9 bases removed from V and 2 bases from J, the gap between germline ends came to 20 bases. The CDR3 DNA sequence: TGTGCCAGTAACGTCTCACAGGATATCGCCTACGAGCAGTACTTC. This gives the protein CASNVSQDIAYEQYF.

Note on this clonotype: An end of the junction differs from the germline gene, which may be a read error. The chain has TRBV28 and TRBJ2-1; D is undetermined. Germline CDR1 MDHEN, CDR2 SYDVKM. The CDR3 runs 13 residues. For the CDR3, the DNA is TGTGCTAGCAGTTTATTCCGATACAATGAGCAGTTCTTC. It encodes CASSLFRYNEQFF.

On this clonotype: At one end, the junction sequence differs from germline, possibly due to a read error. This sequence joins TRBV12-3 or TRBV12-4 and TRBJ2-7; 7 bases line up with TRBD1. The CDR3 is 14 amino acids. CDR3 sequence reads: CASSHWDRGYEQNF. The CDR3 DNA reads TGTGCCAGCAGCCACTGGGACAGAGGTTACGAGCAGAACTTC.

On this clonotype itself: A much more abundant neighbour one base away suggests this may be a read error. CDR3 in DNA: TGTGCCAGCAGCACTCTGATGGGGGGCCCTTACCATGGGGAGACCCAGTACTTC. This codes for CASSTLMGGPYHGETQYF. V usage is TRBV28 and J usage is TRBJ2-5; either TRBD1 or TRBD2 may supply D (6 bases each). Germline V gene sequence: CDR1 MDHEN, CDR2 SYDVKM. Trimming shortened V by 6 bases and J by 5 bases, and 28 bases separated the two germline ends. The CDR3 totals 18 residues.

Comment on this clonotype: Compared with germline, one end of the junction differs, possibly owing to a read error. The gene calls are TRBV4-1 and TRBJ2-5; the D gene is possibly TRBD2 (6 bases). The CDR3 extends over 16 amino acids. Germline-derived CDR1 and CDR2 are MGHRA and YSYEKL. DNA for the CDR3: TGCACCAGCAGCCAAGATTCGGGAGTAGCCCTGGAGACCCAATACTTC. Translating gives CTSSQDSGVALETQYF.

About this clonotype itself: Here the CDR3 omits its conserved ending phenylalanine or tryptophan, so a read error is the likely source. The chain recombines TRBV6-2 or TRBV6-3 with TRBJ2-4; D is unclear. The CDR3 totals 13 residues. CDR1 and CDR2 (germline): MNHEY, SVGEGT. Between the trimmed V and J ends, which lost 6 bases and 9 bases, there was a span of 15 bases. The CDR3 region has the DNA TGTGCCAGCAGCTACGATGTCCAAATCATTCAGTACCTC. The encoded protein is CASSYDVQIIQYL.

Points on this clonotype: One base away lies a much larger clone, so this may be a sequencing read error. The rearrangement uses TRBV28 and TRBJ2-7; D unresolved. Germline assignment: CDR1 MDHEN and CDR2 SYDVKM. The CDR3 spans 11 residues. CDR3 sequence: CASILLYEQYF. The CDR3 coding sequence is TGTGCCAGCATTTTACTCTACGAGCAGTACTTC.

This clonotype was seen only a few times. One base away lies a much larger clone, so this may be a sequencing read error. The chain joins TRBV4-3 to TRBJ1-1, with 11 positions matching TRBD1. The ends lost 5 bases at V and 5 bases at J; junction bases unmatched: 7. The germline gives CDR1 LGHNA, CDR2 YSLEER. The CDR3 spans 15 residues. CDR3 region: CASSFCGTGGTEAFF. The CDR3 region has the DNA TGCGCCAGCAGCTTTTGCGGGACAGGGGGTACTGAAGCTTTCTTT.

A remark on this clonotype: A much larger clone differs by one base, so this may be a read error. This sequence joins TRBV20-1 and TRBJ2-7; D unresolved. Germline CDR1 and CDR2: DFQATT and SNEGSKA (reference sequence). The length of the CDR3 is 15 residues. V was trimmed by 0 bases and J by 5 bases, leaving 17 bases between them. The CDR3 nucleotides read TGCAGTGCTAGAGATATATGGTCAAATGGCCACGAGCAGTACTTC. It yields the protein CSARDIWSNGHEQYF.

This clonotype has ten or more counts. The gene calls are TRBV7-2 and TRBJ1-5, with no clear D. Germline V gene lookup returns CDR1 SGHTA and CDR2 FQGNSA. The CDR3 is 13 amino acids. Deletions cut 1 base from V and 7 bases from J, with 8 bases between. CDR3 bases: TGTGCCAGCAGCTTAGATCCAGGCCAGCCCCAGCATTTT. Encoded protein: CASSLDPGQPQHF.

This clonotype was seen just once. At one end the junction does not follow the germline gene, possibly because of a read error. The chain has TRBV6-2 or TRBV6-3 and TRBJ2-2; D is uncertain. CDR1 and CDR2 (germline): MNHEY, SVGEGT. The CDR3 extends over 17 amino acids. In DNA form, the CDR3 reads TGTGCCAGCACTTACACCCAACAGAGGCCGAACACCGGGGAGCTGTTTTTT. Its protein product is CASTYTQQRPNTGELFF.

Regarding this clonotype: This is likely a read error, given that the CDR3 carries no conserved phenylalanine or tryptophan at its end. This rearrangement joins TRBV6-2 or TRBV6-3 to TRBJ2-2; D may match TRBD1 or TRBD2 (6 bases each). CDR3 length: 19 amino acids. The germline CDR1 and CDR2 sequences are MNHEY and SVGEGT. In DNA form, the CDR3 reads TGTGCCAGCAGTTACTCGATCGACCCAGGGGACTTCAACAACGGGGAGCTGTTTCTT. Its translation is CASSYSIDPGDFNNGELFL.

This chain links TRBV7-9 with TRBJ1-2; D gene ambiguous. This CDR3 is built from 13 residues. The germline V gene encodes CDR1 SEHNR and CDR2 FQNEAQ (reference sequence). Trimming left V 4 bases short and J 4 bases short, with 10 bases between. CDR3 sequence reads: CASSSEKTYGYTF. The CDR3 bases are TGTGCCAGCAGCTCGGAAAAAACCTATGGCTACACCTTC.